A single T cell receptor beta chain is shown here with its context. The data stem from a study of blood T cell repertoires in COVID-19. For the study at large: Samples representing acute and convalescent COVID-19 were sourced from the United States, Italy and Spain.

Germline V lookup: CDR1 MNHEY, CDR2 SVGEGT. There are 15 residues in the CDR3. The V end lost 3 bases, the J end lost 0 bases, and 10 bases lay between the germline ends. Using immunoSEQ multiplex PCR, the repertoire was profiled, and TCRdb retains in-frame clones only, with some absent. The data hold some 68,000 clones, with roughly 89% observed a single time. The chain is built from TRBV6-2 or TRBV6-3 and TRBJ2-3; D might be TRBD2 (6 bases). Material for sequencing was peripheral blood. The receptor comes from a man in his fifties with active COVID-19. The CDR3 coding sequence is TGTGCCAGCAGTTATAGGGACTCTAGCACAGATACGCAGTATTTT. It translates to CASSYRDSSTDTQYF.